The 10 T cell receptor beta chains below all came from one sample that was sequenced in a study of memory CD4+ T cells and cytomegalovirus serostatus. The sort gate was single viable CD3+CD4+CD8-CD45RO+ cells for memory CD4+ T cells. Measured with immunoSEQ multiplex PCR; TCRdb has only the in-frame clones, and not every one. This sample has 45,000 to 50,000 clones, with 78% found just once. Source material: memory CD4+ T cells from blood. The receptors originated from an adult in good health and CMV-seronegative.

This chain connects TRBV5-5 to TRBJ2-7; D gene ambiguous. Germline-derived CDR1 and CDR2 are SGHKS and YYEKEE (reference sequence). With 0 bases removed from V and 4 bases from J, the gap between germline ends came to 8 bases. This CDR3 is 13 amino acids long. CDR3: CASSLGIKYEQYF. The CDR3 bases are TGTGCCAGCAGCTTGGGGATCAAATACGAGCAGTACTTC.

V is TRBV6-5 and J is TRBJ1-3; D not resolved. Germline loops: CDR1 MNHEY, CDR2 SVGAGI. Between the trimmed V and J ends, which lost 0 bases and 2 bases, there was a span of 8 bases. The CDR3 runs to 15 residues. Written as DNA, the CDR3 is TGTGCCAGCAGTTACTCGTACGGAGCTGGAAACACCATATATTTT. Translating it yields CASSYSYGAGNTIYF.

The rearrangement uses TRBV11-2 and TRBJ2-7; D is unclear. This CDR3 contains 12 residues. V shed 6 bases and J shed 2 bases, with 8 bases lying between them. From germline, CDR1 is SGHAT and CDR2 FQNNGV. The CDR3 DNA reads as TGTGCCAGCAGTAAAGGGACCTACGAGCAGTACTTC. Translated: CASSKGTYEQYF.

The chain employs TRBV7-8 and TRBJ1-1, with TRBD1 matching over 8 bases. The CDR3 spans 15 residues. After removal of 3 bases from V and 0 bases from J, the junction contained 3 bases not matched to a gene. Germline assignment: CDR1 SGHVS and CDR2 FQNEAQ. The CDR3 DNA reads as TGTGCCAGCAGCTTGGACAGGGCAATGAACACTGAAGCTTTCTTT. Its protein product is CASSLDRAMNTEAFF.

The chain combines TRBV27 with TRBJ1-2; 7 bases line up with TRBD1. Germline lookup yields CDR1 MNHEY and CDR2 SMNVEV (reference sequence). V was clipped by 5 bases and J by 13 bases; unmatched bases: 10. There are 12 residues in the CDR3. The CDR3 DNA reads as TGTGCCAGCAGTCTCCCCCCGACAGGGTTCACCTTC. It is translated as CASSLPPTGFTF.

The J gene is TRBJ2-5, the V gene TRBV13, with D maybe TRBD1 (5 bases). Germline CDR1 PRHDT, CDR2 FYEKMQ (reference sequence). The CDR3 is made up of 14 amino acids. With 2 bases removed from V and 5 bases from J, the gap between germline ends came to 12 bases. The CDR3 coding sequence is TGTGCCAGCAGCTTAATACAGGATGGGGAGACCCAGTACTTC. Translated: CASSLIQDGETQYF.

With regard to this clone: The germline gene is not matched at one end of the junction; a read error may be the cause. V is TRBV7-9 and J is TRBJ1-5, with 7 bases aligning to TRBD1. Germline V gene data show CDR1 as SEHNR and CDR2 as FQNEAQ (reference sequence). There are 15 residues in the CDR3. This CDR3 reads CASSLATGRFGPQHF. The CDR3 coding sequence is TGTGCCAGCAGCCTAGCGACAGGGCGCTTTGGGCCCCAGCATTTT.

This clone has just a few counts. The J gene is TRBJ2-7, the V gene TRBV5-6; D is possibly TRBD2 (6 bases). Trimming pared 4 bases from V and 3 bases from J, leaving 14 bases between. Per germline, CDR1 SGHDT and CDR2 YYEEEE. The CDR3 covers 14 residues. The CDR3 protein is CASSLLGGFYEQYF. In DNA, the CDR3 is TGTGCCAGCAGCCTGCTCGGAGGGTTCTACGAGCAGTACTTC.

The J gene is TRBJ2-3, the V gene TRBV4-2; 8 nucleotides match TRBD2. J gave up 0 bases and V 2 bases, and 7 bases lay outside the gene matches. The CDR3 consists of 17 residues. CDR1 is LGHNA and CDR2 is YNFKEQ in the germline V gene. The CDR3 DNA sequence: TGTGCCAGCAGCCAATCTAGCGGGTTGGGGAGCACAGATACGCAGTATTTT. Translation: CASSQSSGLGSTDTQYF.

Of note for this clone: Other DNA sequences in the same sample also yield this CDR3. The CDR3 reads CASSGSLLSYGYTF. CDR3 in DNA: TGTGCCAGCAGCGGCTCGCTCTTGAGCTATGGCTACACCTTC. This sequence joins TRBV11-2 and TRBJ1-2, with unresolved D. From germline, CDR1 is SGHAT and CDR2 FQNNGV. This CDR3 region has 14 residues. Trimming left V 5 bases short and J 4 bases short, with 14 bases between.